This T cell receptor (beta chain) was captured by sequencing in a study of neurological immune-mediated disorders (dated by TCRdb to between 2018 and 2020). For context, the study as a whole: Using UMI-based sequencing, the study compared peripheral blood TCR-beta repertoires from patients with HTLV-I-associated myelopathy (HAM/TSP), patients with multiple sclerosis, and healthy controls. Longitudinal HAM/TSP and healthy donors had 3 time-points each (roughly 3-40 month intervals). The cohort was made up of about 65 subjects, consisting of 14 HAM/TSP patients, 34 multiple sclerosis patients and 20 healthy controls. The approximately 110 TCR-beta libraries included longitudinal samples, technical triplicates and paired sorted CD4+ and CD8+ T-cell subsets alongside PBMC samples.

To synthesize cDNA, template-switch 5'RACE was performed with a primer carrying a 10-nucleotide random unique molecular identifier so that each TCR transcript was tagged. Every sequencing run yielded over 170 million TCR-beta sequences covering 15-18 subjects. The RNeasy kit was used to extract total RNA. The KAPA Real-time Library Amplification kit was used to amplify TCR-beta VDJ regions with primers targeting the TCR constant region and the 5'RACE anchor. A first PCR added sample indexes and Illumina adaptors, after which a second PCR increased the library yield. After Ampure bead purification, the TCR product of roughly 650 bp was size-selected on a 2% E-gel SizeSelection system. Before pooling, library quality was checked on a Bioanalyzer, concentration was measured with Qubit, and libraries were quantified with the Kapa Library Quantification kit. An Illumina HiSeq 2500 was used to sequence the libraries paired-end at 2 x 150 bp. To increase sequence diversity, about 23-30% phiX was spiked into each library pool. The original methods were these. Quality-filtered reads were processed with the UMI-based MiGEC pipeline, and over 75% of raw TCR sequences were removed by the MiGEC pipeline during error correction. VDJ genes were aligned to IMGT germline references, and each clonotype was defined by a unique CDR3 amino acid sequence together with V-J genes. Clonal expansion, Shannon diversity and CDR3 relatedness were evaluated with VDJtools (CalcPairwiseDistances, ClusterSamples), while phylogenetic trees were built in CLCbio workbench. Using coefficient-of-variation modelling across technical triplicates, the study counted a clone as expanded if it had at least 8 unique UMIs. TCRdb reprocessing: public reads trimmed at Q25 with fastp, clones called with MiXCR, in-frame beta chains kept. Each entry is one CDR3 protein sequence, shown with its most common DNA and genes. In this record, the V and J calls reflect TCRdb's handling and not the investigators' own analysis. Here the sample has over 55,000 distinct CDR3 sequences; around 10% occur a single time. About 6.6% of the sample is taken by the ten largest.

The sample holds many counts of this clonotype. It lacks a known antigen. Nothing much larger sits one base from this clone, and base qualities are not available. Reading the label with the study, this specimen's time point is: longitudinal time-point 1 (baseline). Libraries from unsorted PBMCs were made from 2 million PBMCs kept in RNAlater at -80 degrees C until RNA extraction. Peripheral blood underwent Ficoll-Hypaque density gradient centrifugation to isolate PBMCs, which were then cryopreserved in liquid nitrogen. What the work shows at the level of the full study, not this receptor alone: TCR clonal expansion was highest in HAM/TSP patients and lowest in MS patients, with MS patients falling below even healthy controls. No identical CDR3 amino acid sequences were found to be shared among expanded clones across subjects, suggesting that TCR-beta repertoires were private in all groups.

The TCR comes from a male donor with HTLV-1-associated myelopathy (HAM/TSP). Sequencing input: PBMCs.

The nucleotide sequence is TGCAGTGCTAGAGCACAGGCGGTTTATCAGCCCCAGCATTTT. This translates into CSARAQAVYQPQHF. The chain is made from TRBV20-1 and TRBJ1-5; the D gene is perhaps TRBD1, on 5 matching bases. The CDR3 contains 14 residues, cysteine and phenylalanine counted. CDR3 DNA only is kept here, 42 bases in frame from base 1. CDR1 is given as DFQATT and CDR2 as SNEGSKA, both from the germline V gene (reference sequence). Trimming takes 1 base from V and 5 bases from J, and the germline ends sit 12 bases apart.